The 30 T cell receptor beta chains in this list originate from one sample, sequenced in a study of early T cells in non-severe SARS-CoV-2 infection. From the 5' RACE reads, TCRdb called clonotypes with MiXCR, one entry per CDR3 protein. The data contain around 63,000 distinct CDR3 sequences, under 15% of them seen just once; the ten biggest clones take up roughly 4.7%. Sequencing was carried out using whole blood. These receptors all come from an adult who was a healthcare worker with PCR-confirmed SARS-CoV-2 infection or an uninfected control (not recorded which).

This clonotype was detected many times. V usage is TRBV19 and J usage is TRBJ1-2; D might be TRBD1 (5 bases). Germline assignment: CDR1 LNHDA and CDR2 SQIVND (reference sequence). The CDR3 is 16 amino acids. V was shortened by 3 bases and J by 5 bases, with 19 bases between the two germline ends. CDR3 nucleotides: TGTGCCAGTAGTATGGCCGACGGAGCAGGGAAATATGGCTACACCTTC. Protein: CASSMADGAGKYGYTF.

This clonotype was observed many times. This rearrangement joins TRBV5-1 to TRBJ2-1, with TRBD2 identical over 9 bases. Germline V gene sequence: CDR1 SGHRS, CDR2 YFSETQ. J lost 9 bases, V lost 1 base, and 2 bases had no gene match. This CDR3 has 13 amino acids. In nucleotides, the CDR3 is TGCGCCAGCAGCTTGACTAGCGGGCGTGAGCAGTTCTTC. It specifies CASSLTSGREQFF. Full variable domain (remainder filled in from reference TRBV5-1 and TRBJ2-1): KAGVTQTPRYLIKTRGQQVTLSCSPISGHRSVSWYQQTPGQGLQFLFEYFSETQRNKGNFPGRFSGRQFSNSRSEMNVSTLELGDSALYLCASSLTSGREQFFGPGTRLTVL.

This clonotype was detected ten times or more. V and J are TRBV5-1 and TRBJ2-5; perhaps D is TRBD1 or TRBD2 (5 bases each). Trimming removed 5 bases at V and 1 base at J, with 15 bases between. The CDR3 extends over 15 amino acids. The germline CDR1 and CDR2 sequences are SGHRS and YFSETQ. CDR3 in amino acids: CASSSSGTFQETQYF. The CDR3 DNA follows: TGCGCCAGCAGTAGTAGTGGGACCTTCCAAGAGACCCAGTACTTC.

In its sample, this clonotype was seen a few times. The rearrangement links TRBV5-1 to TRBJ2-3; D call uncertain. The CDR3 sequence is 13 residues long. The germline gives CDR1 SGHRS, CDR2 YFSETQ. The V gene lost 7 bases and the J gene lost 2 bases, with 11 bases spanning the gap. Here the CDR3 DNA reads TGCGCCAGCCTGGACGAGGACACAGATACGCAGTATTTT. This gives the protein CASLDEDTDTQYF.

The chain carries TRBV10-1 and TRBJ2-7; 10 positions match TRBD2. The CDR3 covers 15 residues. Germline CDR1 and CDR2: WNHNN and SYGVQD (reference sequence). With 3 bases clipped from V and 2 bases from J, the junction kept 4 bases outside the gene matches. The CDR3: CASSEASGGTYEQYF. The CDR3 DNA is TGCGCCAGCAGTGAAGCTAGCGGGGGCACCTACGAGCAGTACTTC.

The chain employs TRBV19 and TRBJ2-3; tentative D call: TRBD1 (5 bases). In germline, CDR1 is LNHDA, CDR2 SQIVND (reference sequence). V shed 2 bases and J shed 0 bases, with 18 bases lying between them. There are 18 residues in the CDR3. CDR3 bases: TGTGCCAGTAGTATACAGGCCCCGACTGGGGCTAGCACAGATACGCAGTATTTT. It codes for CASSIQAPTGASTDTQYF.

The chain uses TRBV20-1 and TRBJ2-5; TRBD2 agrees at 7 bases. Germline V CDR1 and CDR2: DFQATT, SNEGSKA (reference sequence). J gave up 2 bases and V 6 bases, and 12 bases lay outside the gene matches. The CDR3 has 15 amino acids. The CDR3 DNA sequence: TGCAGTGCCCACAGTGCCGTCGGGGGGCAAGAGACCCAGTACTTC. Translating gives CSAHSAVGGQETQYF.

This clonotype has only a few counts. This chain connects TRBV7-6 to TRBJ1-1; D is possibly TRBD1 (6 bases). Germline CDR1 reads SGHVS; CDR2 reads FNYEAQ. V was trimmed by 0 bases and J by 4 bases, leaving 15 bases between them. The CDR3 sequence is 16 residues long. The CDR3 spells CASSLAQQGTGTEAFF. For the CDR3, the DNA is TGTGCCAGCAGCTTAGCCCAACAGGGAACGGGCACTGAAGCTTTCTTT.

The chain carries TRBV23-1 and TRBJ2-3; D possibly corresponds to TRBD2 (7 bases). TRBV23-1 is noted as an ORF with a role that remains uncertain. The V end lost 1 base, the J end lost 5 bases, and 22 bases lay between the germline ends. This CDR3 comprises 18 residues. CDR3 nucleotides: TGCGCCAGCAGTCAATGGGGCCCGGGGGGCTCCCGGGAAGATACGCAGTATTTT. Translating it yields CASSQWGPGGSREDTQYF.

In this sample, this clonotype turned up many times. The V gene is TRBV12-3 or TRBV12-4, the J gene TRBJ1-1; TRBD1 might be the D (5 bases). CDR3 length equals 15 residues. V lost 0 bases to trimming and J lost 0 bases, with 8 bases between them. DNA for the CDR3: TGTGCCAGCAGTTTAGCGGGACTCGTGAACACTGAAGCTTTCTTT. It translates to CASSLAGLVNTEAFF.

The table lists this clonotype with a few counts. CDR3 bases: TGTGCCAGCAGGACCACAAGGGATGACTCGGCTTTCTTT. This encodes CASRTTRDDSAFF. V is TRBV7-8 and J is TRBJ1-1; D call uncertain. Germline V gene lookup returns CDR1 SGHVS and CDR2 FQNEAQ. The CDR3 is 13 residues long. Trimming pared 6 bases from V and 11 bases from J, leaving 19 bases between.

This clonotype was seen a handful of times. The V call is TRBV5-5, the J call TRBJ2-7; no firm D call. CDR1 and CDR2 (germline): SGHKS, YYEKEE (reference sequence). Between the trimmed V and J ends, which lost 0 bases and 0 bases, there was a span of 7 bases. There are 14 residues in the CDR3. The CDR3 sequence: CASSLGSSSYEQYF. Here the CDR3 DNA reads TGTGCCAGCAGCTTGGGGTCAAGCTCCTACGAGCAGTACTTC.

This clonotype has a count of ten or more. The J gene is TRBJ2-3, the V gene TRBV10-3, with 7 bases that match TRBD1. The germline V gene has CDR1 ENHRY and CDR2 SYGVKD. The CDR3 has 14 residues. With V trimmed by 7 bases and J by 2 bases, 6 bases remained unmatched. CDR3 sequence: CAINPGTDTDTQYF. The DNA of the CDR3 is TGTGCCATCAATCCCGGGACAGACACAGATACGCAGTATTTT.

The CDR3 sequence: CSATRGSGNTIYF. For the CDR3, the DNA is TGCAGTGCTACGAGGGGCTCTGGAAACACCATATATTTT. The V gene is TRBV20-1, the J gene TRBJ1-3, with a tentative D call TRBD1 (5 bases). Per germline, CDR1 DFQATT and CDR2 SNEGSKA (reference sequence). V gave up 4 bases and J gave up 0 bases, with 7 bases separating them. The CDR3 contains 13 residues.

This clonotype has ten or more counts. The rearrangement links TRBV11-2 to TRBJ1-1; a weak D match, TRBD1 (5 bases). CDR1 is SGHAT, CDR2 FQNNGV, per germline. The CDR3 is 15 amino acids. V lost 4 bases and J 0 bases, leaving 12 bases between the germline ends. The CDR3 DNA follows: TGTGCCAGCAGCTGGGGCGCAGGGTTGAACACTGAAGCTTTCTTT. Residues: CASSWGAGLNTEAFF.

This clonotype has ten or more counts. The V gene is TRBV7-8, the J gene TRBJ2-7; 8 bases are shared with TRBD2. The length of the CDR3 is 16 residues. With 5 bases clipped from V and 2 bases from J, the junction kept 11 bases outside the gene matches. The germline CDR1 and CDR2 sequences are SGHVS and FQNEAQ. The CDR3 is CASSRWEAGETYEQYF. In nucleotides, the CDR3 is TGTGCCAGCAGCCGGTGGGAAGCGGGGGAGACCTACGAGCAGTACTTC.

This clonotype has ten or more counts. This chain joins TRBV6-6 and TRBJ1-6; a possible D gene is TRBD1 (5 bases). Germline loops: CDR1 MNHNY, CDR2 SVGAGI (reference sequence). Trimming removed 0 bases at V and 8 bases at J, with 14 bases between. The CDR3 has 16 residues. Here the CDR3 DNA reads TGTGCCAGCAGTTACTCGGGGGGGTCTACGCATTCACCCCTCCACTTT. It encodes CASSYSGGSTHSPLHF.

This clonotype was detected ten times or more. The V call is TRBV30, the J call TRBJ1-2, with D perhaps TRBD1 (6 bases). With 8 bases removed from V and 4 bases from J, the gap between germline ends came to 14 bases. Germline CDR1 and CDR2: GTSNPN and SVGIG (reference sequence). The CDR3 is made up of 12 amino acids. The CDR3 loop is CAVTGTTYGYTF. The CDR3 nucleotides are TGTGCCGTCACCGGGACAACCTATGGCTACACCTTC.

This clonotype has at least ten counts. V usage is TRBV6-6 and J usage is TRBJ2-7, with 9 bases identical to TRBD1. V was pared by 5 bases and J by 3 bases, with 8 bases of the junction left unmatched. This CDR3 is 15 amino acids long. From germline, CDR1 is MNHNY and CDR2 SVGAGI (reference sequence). The CDR3 is CASSDRGGSLYEQYF. CDR3 in DNA: TGTGCCAGCAGTGACAGGGGGGGTTCCCTCTACGAGCAGTACTTC.

Of note for this clonotype: A read error may be the cause here, since a much bigger clone is one base away. Written as DNA, the CDR3 is TGTACCAGCCAGAGCGGGGGGATACAAAATGAGCAGTTCTTC. This sequence encodes CTSQSGGIQNEQFF. J is TRBJ2-1 and V is TRBV6-2 or TRBV6-3, with 9 nucleotides matching TRBD2. The CDR3 extends over 14 amino acids. Germline V gene lookup returns CDR1 MNHEY and CDR2 SVGEGT.

This clonotype was detected many times. At one boundary the junction diverges from the germline segment, which might be a read error. This rearrangement joins TRBV5-5 to TRBJ2-7, with D possibly being TRBD1 or TRBD2 (6 bases each). Germline V lookup: CDR1 SGHKS, CDR2 YYEKEE (reference sequence). The CDR3 length is 14 residues. The CDR3 bases are TGTGCCAGCAGTTTGGAGGGGGTTGGGTACGAGCAGTACTTC. Amino acids: CASSLEGVGYEQYF.

The chain carries TRBV29-1 and TRBJ1-1; D is unclear. CDR1 is SQVTM, CDR2 ANQGSEA, per germline. The CDR3 consists of 11 residues. The V end was cut by 4 bases, the J end by 3 bases, with 6 bases between. In nucleotides, the CDR3 is TGCAGCGTTGGATCGTACACTGAAGCTTTCTTT. Amino acids: CSVGSYTEAFF.

This clonotype has at least ten counts. The chain links TRBV6-2 or TRBV6-3 to TRBJ1-1; 8 bases fit TRBD1. There are 18 residues in the CDR3. Germline V gene lookup returns CDR1 MNHEY and CDR2 SVGEGT. Trimming took 0 bases from V and 1 from J; bases not matched to a gene: 10. Written as DNA, the CDR3 is TGTGCCAGCAGTTACTCATCTGGACAGGGTACCTCGAACACTGAAGCTTTCTTT. This codes for CASSYSSGQGTSNTEAFF.

This clonotype was picked up many times. This chain links TRBV18 with TRBJ2-4, with 7 bases lining up with TRBD1. Trimming at V came to 3 bases and at J to 3 bases, leaving 14 bases not matched to a gene. The CDR3 has 18 residues. Germline V gene data show CDR1 as KGHSH and CDR2 as LQKENI. The CDR3 nucleotides read TGTGCCAGCTCACCTCCATTTAATCCCGGGACAGTCAAAAACATTCAGTACTTC. Encoded protein: CASSPPFNPGTVKNIQYF.

The table lists this clonotype with a few counts. This chain joins TRBV2 and TRBJ2-3, with D tentatively TRBD1 (5 bases). V was trimmed by 7 bases and J by 2 bases, leaving 19 bases between them. The CDR3 contains 16 residues. CDR1 and CDR2 (germline): SNHLY, FYNNEI. Here the CDR3 reads CASTSQGLPSTDTQYF. CDR3 bases: TGTGCCAGCACGAGTCAGGGCCTCCCCTCCACAGATACGCAGTATTTT.

This clonotype was recorded at least ten times. V usage is TRBV28 and J usage is TRBJ1-2, with D hard to call. The CDR3 is 12 residues long. Trimming shortened V by 5 bases and J by 6 bases, and 10 bases separated the two germline ends. Germline CDR1 reads MDHEN; CDR2 reads SYDVKM. Written as DNA, the CDR3 is TGTGCCAGCAGTACTCAGAATAATGGCTACACCTTC. Protein sequence: CASSTQNNGYTF.

This clonotype was found a few times. The chain is built from TRBV2 and TRBJ2-2; TRBD2 matches at 11 bases. CDR1 SNHLY and CDR2 FYNNEI come from the germline V gene. With 2 bases clipped from V and 4 bases from J, the junction kept 6 bases outside the gene matches. The CDR3 consists of 17 residues. The CDR3 is CASSEFLAGGGTGELFF. The CDR3 region has the DNA TGTGCCAGCAGTGAATTTCTAGCGGGGGGTGGCACCGGGGAGCTGTTTTTT.

The chain is built from TRBV20-1 and TRBJ2-3, with 10 positions matching TRBD1. The ends lost 6 bases at V and 5 bases at J; junction bases unmatched: 5. The CDR3 totals 13 residues. Germline values: CDR1 DFQATT, CDR2 SNEGSKA (reference sequence). The CDR3, as DNA: TGCAGTGCGCCCGGGACAGGGGTAGATACGCAGTATTTT. It is translated as CSAPGTGVDTQYF.

The chain employs TRBV5-1 and TRBJ2-5; the match to TRBD2 covers 13 bases. V gave up 3 bases and J gave up 2 bases; unmatched junction bases: 10. Germline V gene data show CDR1 as SGHRS and CDR2 as YFSETQ. The CDR3 covers 18 residues. CDR3 amino acids: CASSSLGTSGVFQETQYF. As DNA, the CDR3 is TGCGCCAGCAGCTCCCTTGGGACTAGCGGGGTCTTTCAAGAGACCCAGTACTTC.

In this sample, this clonotype turned up once. A much more abundant neighbour one base away suggests this may be a read error. The chain has TRBV21-1 and TRBJ1-1. TRBV21-1 is annotated as a pseudogene. The CDR3 extends over 15 amino acids. The CDR3 DNA sequence: TGTGCCAGCAGCAATTTCTTGAACAGATCTTGGCGGGTTTTCTTT. Its translation is CASSNFLNRSWRVFF.